Each of the 26 T cell receptor beta chains below was sequenced from the same sample in a study of T cell responses to AZD1222 COVID-19 vaccine. Libraries were prepared by immunoSEQ multiplex PCR; TCRdb keeps only in-frame clonotypes and omits some of them. The repertoire includes 55,000 to 65,000 clones, about 80% of them detected once, and less than 4.5% sits in the top ten. The source was peripheral blood, collected 28 days after the second AZD1222 dose. These receptor sequences come from an adult who received the AZD1222 COVID-19 vaccine.

This clone was found once. V is TRBV10-2 and J is TRBJ2-6, with TRBD1 matching 8 bases. CDR1 is WSHSY, CDR2 SAAADI, per germline. The CDR3 runs to 19 residues. The V and J ends lost 0 bases and 0 bases, in that order; junction bases with no gene match: 7. Here the CDR3 reads CASSESIGTGLSGANVLTF. DNA of the CDR3: TGCGCCAGCAGTGAGTCGATCGGGACAGGTCTCTCTGGGGCCAACGTCCTGACTTTC.

V is TRBV12-3 or TRBV12-4 and J is TRBJ2-7; D may be TRBD1 (6 bases). This CDR3 has 13 amino acids. V was clipped by 5 bases and J by 3 bases, with 11 bases between them. The CDR3 loop reads CASSRTDLYEQYF. Written as DNA, the CDR3 is TGTGCCAGCAGTCGGACAGACCTCTACGAGCAGTACTTC.

J is TRBJ1-6 and V is TRBV6-1; D remains ambiguous. This CDR3 region has 13 residues. The germline V and J ends were trimmed by 2 bases and 8 bases, with 7 bases remaining between them. Germline lookup yields CDR1 MNHNS and CDR2 SASEGT. CDR3: CASSEPADSPLHF. The CDR3 region has the DNA TGTGCCAGCAGTGAACCGGCGGATTCACCCCTCCACTTT.

The J gene is TRBJ2-3, the V gene TRBV5-4; 12 nucleotides agree with TRBD2. Germline trimming cut 3 bases from V and 0 bases from J; bases unmatched to any gene: 8. The germline CDR1 and CDR2 sequences are SGHNT and YYREEE (reference sequence). This CDR3 comprises 18 residues. The CDR3 DNA is TGTGCCAGCAGCTGGTGGTCTAGCGGGGGGGTTAGCACAGATACGCAGTATTTT. Amino acids: CASSWWSSGGVSTDTQYF.

The chain recombines TRBV20-1 with TRBJ1-6; no clear D. The CDR3 runs to 16 residues. V was clipped by 3 bases and J by 3 bases, with 15 bases between them. The V gene's germline CDR1 is DFQATT and CDR2 SNEGSKA (reference sequence). CDR3 residues: CSASPSDRYYNSPLHF. DNA of the CDR3: TGCAGTGCTAGTCCCAGCGATAGATACTATAATTCACCCCTCCACTTT.

The V call is TRBV4-2, the J call TRBJ1-6; D may be TRBD1 (6 bases). V gave up 0 bases and J gave up 7 bases, with 16 bases separating them. The germline CDR1 and CDR2 sequences are LGHNA and YNFKEQ. The CDR3 is made up of 17 amino acids. The CDR3 bases are TGTGCCAGCAGCCAAGATGGGGGCGCAGGTTCAAATTCACCCCTCCACTTT. It is translated as CASSQDGGAGSNSPLHF.

In regard to this clone: A read error may produce the germline difference seen at one junction end. V gene TRBV30 combines with J gene TRBJ2-3, with TRBD1 as a possible D gene (5 bases). CDR3 size: 12 residues. Germline CDR1 is GTSNPN and CDR2 is SVGIG (reference sequence). This CDR3 is CSTAGTTDTQYF. Written as DNA, the CDR3 is TGCTCGACAGCTGGAACCACAGATACGCAGTATTTT.

CDR3: CASSLGDRGEAFF. Written as DNA, the CDR3 is TGTGCCAGCAGTTTAGGGGACAGGGGGGAAGCTTTCTTT. The V call is TRBV28, the J call TRBJ1-1; the match to TRBD1 covers 11 bases. The CDR3 contains 13 residues. V lost 2 bases, J lost 8 bases, and 1 base stayed unmatched. Germline values: CDR1 MDHEN, CDR2 SYDVKM.

The V call is TRBV18, the J call TRBJ1-1; TRBD1 might be the D (6 bases). The V gene's germline CDR1 is KGHSH and CDR2 LQKENI. V was pared by 2 bases and J by 6 bases, with 13 bases between. The CDR3 consists of 14 residues. For the CDR3, the DNA is TGTGCCAGCTCACCAGAGAGGGGGTACGCTGAAGCTTTCTTT. Amino acid sequence: CASSPERGYAEAFF.

The genes are TRBV2 and TRBJ2-7; no definite D call. The germline V gene has CDR1 SNHLY and CDR2 FYNNEI. This CDR3 is 16 amino acids long. V was cut by 4 bases and J by 6 bases, with 22 bases left in between. The CDR3 DNA reads TGTGCCAGCAGTGTCAACGGCGTTGAAAATTGGGGCGAGCAGTACTTC. Its translation is CASSVNGVENWGEQYF.

The chain carries TRBV5-5 and TRBJ2-3; 10 bases are a match to TRBD1. The junction had 4 bases not matched to a gene; V was cut back by 2 bases and J by 1 base. CDR3 length equals 16 residues. Per germline, CDR1 SGHKS and CDR2 YYEKEE (reference sequence). For the CDR3, the DNA is TGTGCCAGCAGCTTTGGGACAGGGGTGGGCACAGATACGCAGTATTTT. Its translation is CASSFGTGVGTDTQYF.

The genes are TRBV3-1 (or the pseudogene TRBV3-2) and TRBJ2-1; 8 positions agree with TRBD1. Trimming removed 4 bases from V and 3 bases from J; junction bases left unmatched: 2. This CDR3 contains 14 residues. Germline V gene lookup returns CDR1 LGHDT and CDR2 YNNKEL (reference sequence). CDR3 residues: CASSPGTGYNEQFF. The CDR3 nucleotides are TGTGCCAGCAGCCCTGGGACAGGCTACAATGAGCAGTTCTTC.

This clone was counted between two and nine times. The V call is TRBV12-5, the J call TRBJ1-1, with TRBD1 as a possible D gene (5 bases). The CDR3 has 14 residues. V was cut by 7 bases and J by 4 bases, with 16 bases left in between. Looked up from germline, CDR1 is LGHNT and CDR2 is FRNRAP. DNA for the CDR3: TGTGCTAGTGCCCTGGGAGGGGCGGGCACTGAAGCTTTCTTT. Its translation is CASALGGAGTEAFF.

The chain recombines TRBV10-3 with TRBJ1-1; D is possibly TRBD1 (6 bases). CDR3 length equals 13 residues. Germline V gene sequence: CDR1 ENHRY, CDR2 SYGVKD. V dropped 11 bases and J dropped 7 bases, with 20 bases sitting between them. The CDR3 region is CAGLGGVGGEAFF. The CDR3 DNA reads as TGTGCCGGACTCGGGGGCGTGGGCGGTGAAGCTTTCTTT.

This chain uses TRBV5-1 with TRBJ2-6; D unclear. The CDR3 covers 13 residues. Germline assignment: CDR1 SGHRS and CDR2 YFSETQ. V lost 3 bases to trimming and J lost 2 bases, with 3 bases between them. The CDR3 DNA reads TGCGCCAGCAGCTCTCCTGGGGCCAACGTCCTGACTTTC. Translating gives CASSSPGANVLTF.

This rearrangement joins TRBV4-3 to TRBJ2-3, with 8 bases aligning to TRBD2. Germline CDR1 and CDR2: LGHNA and YSLEER. With 4 bases clipped from V and 2 bases from J, the junction kept 5 bases outside the gene matches. The CDR3 consists of 15 residues. CDR3 sequence reads: CASSRELADTDTQYF. The CDR3, as DNA: TGCGCCAGCAGCCGGGAACTAGCGGACACAGATACGCAGTATTTT.

This clone has just a few counts. This chain links TRBV18 with TRBJ1-2, with 7 bases lining up with TRBD1. Trimming at V came to 3 bases and at J to 1 base, leaving 5 bases not matched to a gene. Germline V gene sequence: CDR1 KGHSH, CDR2 LQKENI. CDR3 length: 15 amino acids. As DNA, the CDR3 is TGTGCCAGCTCACCCGGGACAGCCAATAACTATGGCTACACCTTC. As protein: CASSPGTANNYGYTF.

This clone has more than one count but fewer than ten. The chain carries TRBV15 and TRBJ1-5; 8 bases align to TRBD1. The CDR3 is made up of 17 amino acids. Germline V gene data show CDR1 as LNHNV and CDR2 as YYDKDF (reference sequence). V shed 2 bases, J shed 6 bases, and the junction held 12 bases outside the gene matches. The CDR3 loop is CATSRPRSQGGSQPQHF. The CDR3 DNA is TGTGCCACCAGCAGACCCCGATCACAGGGGGGGAGTCAGCCCCAGCATTTT.

This chain connects TRBV6-2 or TRBV6-3 to TRBJ2-3; 11 bases agree with TRBD2. CDR3 length: 20 amino acids. Trimming took 2 bases from V and 0 from J; bases not matched to a gene: 13. The germline gives CDR1 MNHEY, CDR2 SVGEGT. The CDR3 here is CASSYPVPASGGPSTDTQYF. The CDR3 DNA follows: TGTGCCAGCAGTTACCCGGTCCCGGCTAGCGGGGGGCCTAGCACAGATACGCAGTATTTT.

This clone appeared a few times. The chain links TRBV20-1 to TRBJ1-2, with 8 bases aligning to TRBD1. Looked up from germline, CDR1 is DFQATT and CDR2 is SNEGSKA (reference sequence). The CDR3 loop spans 14 amino acids. V shed 3 bases, J shed 4 bases, and the junction held 7 bases outside the gene matches. The CDR3 is CSASLPDRGYGYTF. The CDR3 DNA follows: TGCAGTGCTAGTCTCCCCGACAGGGGCTATGGCTACACCTTC.

The rearrangement uses TRBV2 and TRBJ2-5; 9 nucleotides match TRBD2. Germline-derived CDR1 and CDR2 are SNHLY and FYNNEI. With 4 bases clipped from V and 5 bases from J, the junction kept 8 bases outside the gene matches. The CDR3 extends over 15 amino acids. The chain's CDR3 is CASSGAGGPFETQYF. CDR3 bases: TGTGCCAGCAGTGGCGCGGGGGGGCCTTTCGAGACCCAGTACTTC.

This clone was detected a few times. This sequence joins TRBV7-9 and TRBJ2-5; no clear D gene. Trimming removed 1 base at V and 5 bases at J, with 5 bases between. Per the germline V gene, CDR1 is SEHNR and CDR2 is FQNEAQ (reference sequence). This CDR3 is 12 amino acids long. The CDR3 coding sequence is TGTGCCAGCAGCTTAGGGGTTGAGACCCAGTACTTC. It is translated as CASSLGVETQYF.

This sequence joins TRBV6-2 or TRBV6-3 and TRBJ2-5; 10 nucleotides agree with TRBD1. The CDR3 loop spans 15 amino acids. V lost 5 bases, J lost 4 bases, and 7 bases stayed unmatched. Germline assignment: CDR1 MNHEY and CDR2 SVGEGT. The CDR3 bases are TGTGCCAGCAGTGCCCCGGGACAGGGGAGAGAGACCCAGTACTTC. Its translation: CASSAPGQGRETQYF.

This clone was seen just once. V and J are TRBV19 and TRBJ2-7, with D possibly being TRBD2 (6 bases). Trimming pared 5 bases from V and 2 bases from J, leaving 13 bases between. The CDR3 runs 14 residues. CDR1 is LNHDA, CDR2 SQIVND, per germline (reference sequence). The DNA for the CDR3 is TGTGCCAGTAGTCCCGCCGGGAGTCCCTACGAGCAGTACTTC. Encoded protein: CASSPAGSPYEQYF.

A single count supports this clone. V usage is TRBV11-2 and J usage is TRBJ2-7, with D perhaps matching TRBD2 (6 bases). This CDR3 is built from 16 residues. CDR1 and CDR2 from the germline V gene are SGHAT and FQNNGV. V lost 6 bases to trimming and J lost 2 bases, with 20 bases between them. CDR3 sequence reads: CASRTSRPGLTYEQYF. As DNA, the CDR3 is TGTGCCAGCAGGACCTCTCGTCCGGGACTCACCTACGAGCAGTACTTC.

The chain combines TRBV7-2 with TRBJ2-7; 10 bases fit TRBD1. Unmatched junction bases numbered 8, after V lost 4 bases and J lost 2 bases. Germline assignment: CDR1 SGHTA and CDR2 FQGNSA. This CDR3 is built from 16 residues. CDR3 protein: CASSYPPGQGTYEQYF. The CDR3 DNA sequence: TGTGCCAGCAGCTACCCCCCGGGACAGGGGACCTACGAGCAGTACTTC. The entire variable domain, with the rest obtained from reference TRBV7-2 and TRBJ2-7, is as follows: GAGVSQSPSNKVTEKGKDVELRCDPISGHTALYWYRQSLGQGLEFLIYFQGNSAPDKSGLPSDRFSAERTGGSVSTLTIQRTQQEDSAVYLCASSYPPGQGTYEQYFGPGTRLTVT.